Below, 23 T cell receptor beta chains from the same sample are listed, as sequenced in a study of control samples from healthy donors and cancer patients. Produced via immunoSEQ multiplex PCR; TCRdb's table is partial and in-frame only. The sample lists fewer than 60,000 clones; 70% to 90% were seen once. Sequencing was performed on PBMCs. These receptors originate from a woman in her sixties with lung cancer.

This clone was observed once. One end of the junction does not line up with germline, which may come from a read error. The V call is TRBV7-7, the J call TRBJ1-4, with 7 bases matching TRBD1. Germline assignment: CDR1 SSHAT and CDR2 FNYEAQ (reference sequence). The CDR3 length is 13 residues. The CDR3 bases are TGTGCTAGCAGCCTCGACAGGGATGAAAAACTGTTTTTT. Translation gives CASSLDRDEKLFF.

This clone was detected a few times. The rearrangement uses TRBV15 and TRBJ2-1, with unresolved D. Trimming left V 3 bases short and J 9 bases short, with 9 bases between. Per the germline V gene, CDR1 is LNHNV and CDR2 is YYDKDF (reference sequence). This CDR3 comprises 12 residues. The CDR3 region is CATSSRESEQFF. CDR3 DNA: TGTGCCACCAGCAGTAGAGAAAGTGAGCAGTTCTTC.

The chain joins TRBV3-1 (or the pseudogene TRBV3-2) to TRBJ1-2; D call uncertain. The CDR3 loop spans 14 amino acids. CDR1 is LGHDT, CDR2 YNNKEL, per germline (reference sequence). Trimming left V 0 bases short and J 4 bases short, with 9 bases between. CDR3 residues: CASSQDPLTYGYTF. The CDR3 nucleotides read TGTGCCAGCAGCCAAGATCCGCTAACCTATGGCTACACCTTC.

This clone was seen only a few times. The rearrangement links TRBV25-1 to TRBJ1-4, with 8 bases identical to TRBD1. CDR1 and CDR2 from the germline V gene are MGHDK and SYGVNS. The V segment lost 2 bases and the J segment 8 bases; nucleotides outside the gene matches: 10. The CDR3 has 16 amino acids. In DNA, the CDR3 is TGTGCCAGCAGTGAACAATACAGGGGGACGAGGGAAAAACTGTTTTTT. Protein sequence: CASSEQYRGTREKLFF.

The CDR3 coding sequence is TGTGCCAGCAGTGAGATGGGCAGGAACACTGAAGCTTTCTTT. Encoded protein: CASSEMGRNTEAFF. This chain joins TRBV2 and TRBJ1-1; D gene ambiguous. The CDR3 length is 14 residues. Germline-derived CDR1 and CDR2 are SNHLY and FYNNEI. The V and J ends lost 3 bases and 1 base respectively, with 9 bases between them. Full variable domain (missing parts from reference TRBV2 and TRBJ1-1): EPEVTQTPSHQVTQMGQEVILRCVPISNHLYFYWYRQILGQKVEFLVSFYNNEISEKSEIFDDQFSVERPDGSNFTLKIRSTKLEDSAMYFCASSEMGRNTEAFFGQGTRLTVV.

V and J are TRBV4-1 and TRBJ1-1, with a tentative D call TRBD1 (5 bases). The CDR3 has 13 residues. The V and J ends lost 1 base and 11 bases respectively, with 14 bases between them. CDR1 is MGHRA, CDR2 YSYEKL, per germline. The CDR3, as DNA: TGCGCCAGCAGCCAAGTTCTGGGTCCAGGGGCTTTCTTT. It is translated as CASSQVLGPGAFF.

The chain links TRBV3-1 (or the pseudogene TRBV3-2) to TRBJ1-1, with 8 bases identical to TRBD1. V gave up 0 bases and J gave up 5 bases; unmatched junction bases: 2. CDR1 is LGHDT, CDR2 YNNKEL, per germline (reference sequence). The CDR3 length is 14 residues. The CDR3 DNA is TGTGCCAGCAGCCAAGAAACAGGGGGGACTGAAGCTTTCTTT. It encodes CASSQETGGTEAFF.

This clone turned up a few times. In DNA, the CDR3 is TGTGCCAGCAGTGAATCGGGACTAGCGGCCACAGATACGCAGTATTTT. Translated, it gives CASSESGLAATDTQYF. This chain links TRBV2 with TRBJ2-3; 11 nucleotides line up with TRBD2. The germline V gene has CDR1 SNHLY and CDR2 FYNNEI. The V segment lost 2 bases and the J segment 2 bases; nucleotides outside the gene matches: 3. The CDR3 is made up of 16 amino acids.

This chain links TRBV18 with TRBJ1-6; D is possibly TRBD1 (6 bases). V lost 3 bases to trimming and J lost 7 bases, with 13 bases between them. The CDR3 totals 15 residues. Germline V gene data show CDR1 as KGHSH and CDR2 as LQKENI. The DNA of the CDR3 is TGTGCCAGCTCACCGATGACAGGAGAGAATTCACCCCTCCACTTT. This sequence encodes CASSPMTGENSPLHF.

For the CDR3, the DNA is TGTGCCAGTAGTATCCTCTGGACAGGGAGCGACACTGAAGCTTTCTTT. As protein: CASSILWTGSDTEAFF. The chain links TRBV19 to TRBJ1-1, with 8 positions matching TRBD1. V gave up 3 bases and J gave up 3 bases; unmatched junction bases: 9. This CDR3 is 16 amino acids long. Germline-derived CDR1 and CDR2 are LNHDA and SQIVND (reference sequence).

V usage is TRBV24-1 and J usage is TRBJ2-2; the match to TRBD1 covers 8 bases. The CDR3 sequence is 15 residues long. Per germline, CDR1 KGHDR and CDR2 SFDVKD. The V and J ends lost 3 bases and 6 bases, in that order; junction bases with no gene match: 5. In nucleotides, the CDR3 is TGTGCCACCAGTGATACCCACAGGGGGGCCGGGGAGCTGTTTTTT. It translates to CATSDTHRGAGELFF.

Only one count was recorded for this clone. The CDR3 bases are TGTGCCAGCAGCCGGGGAGACAGGGGAGACTACAATGAGCAGTTCTTC. Its protein product is CASSRGDRGDYNEQFF. This rearrangement joins TRBV3-1 (or the pseudogene TRBV3-2) to TRBJ2-1; 8 bases are a match to TRBD1. J was trimmed by 3 bases and V by 4 bases; bases with no gene match: 8. Germline values: CDR1 LGHDT, CDR2 YNNKEL (reference sequence). The CDR3 has 16 residues.

The J gene is TRBJ2-1, the V gene TRBV30; D is perhaps TRBD1 or TRBD2 (6 bases each). Trimming removed 5 bases at V and 7 bases at J, with 18 bases between. The CDR3 is 14 residues long. Germline CDR1 is GTSNPN and CDR2 is SVGIG (reference sequence). CDR3 residues: CAWRNWGAGNEQFF. The DNA for the CDR3 is TGTGCCTGGCGCAATTGGGGGGCTGGGAATGAGCAGTTCTTC. Supplemented by reference TRBV30 and TRBJ2-1, the full variable domain reads SQTIHQWPATLVQPVGSPLSLECTVEGTSNPNLYWYRQAAGRGLQLLFYSVGIGQISSEVPQNLSASRPQDRQFILSSKKLLLSDSGFYLCAWRNWGAGNEQFFGPGTRLTVL.

The CDR3 DNA reads as TGTGCCAGCAGTTTATTCGATAATAGCAATCAGCCCCAGCATTTT. Translation: CASSLFDNSNQPQHF. The J gene is TRBJ1-5, the V gene TRBV6-2 or TRBV6-3; D is undetermined. Trimming stripped 4 bases from V and 0 bases from J, with 10 bases between. This CDR3 has 15 residues. CDR1 MNHEY and CDR2 SVGEGT come from the germline V gene.

The genes are TRBV28 and TRBJ2-7; tentative D call: TRBD1 (6 bases). Germline-derived CDR1 and CDR2 are MDHEN and SYDVKM. Deletions cut 2 bases from V and 0 bases from J, with 11 bases between. The CDR3 totals 15 residues. CDR3 amino acids: CASSLRGGFSYEQYF. In nucleotides, the CDR3 is TGTGCCAGCAGTTTAAGAGGGGGTTTCTCCTACGAGCAGTACTTC. The whole variable domain, filled in from reference TRBV28 and TRBJ2-7, reads DVKVTQSSRYLVKRTGEKVFLECVQDMDHENMFWYRQDPGLGLRLIYFSYDVKMKEKGDIPEGYSVSREKKERFSLILESASTNQTSMYLCASSLRGGFSYEQYFGPGTRLTVT.

The rearrangement links TRBV7-2 to TRBJ2-5; D might be TRBD2 (5 bases). The CDR3 extends over 14 amino acids. Germline CDR1 SGHTA, CDR2 FQGNSA. V was clipped by 2 bases and J by 5 bases, with 12 bases between them. The CDR3, as DNA: TGTGCCAGCAGCTTATTGGGGAGTAAGGAGACCCAGTACTTC. Translation: CASSLLGSKETQYF. The complete variable domain, with remaining parts taken from reference TRBV7-2 and TRBJ2-5, reads GAGVSQSPSNKVTEKGKDVELRCDPISGHTALYWYRQSLGQGLEFLIYFQGNSAPDKSGLPSDRFSAERTGGSVSTLTIQRTQQEDSAVYLCASSLLGSKETQYFGPGTRLLVL.

The genes are TRBV6-5 and TRBJ1-2; 7 bases are shared with TRBD1. CDR1 is MNHEY and CDR2 is SVGAGI in the germline V gene. The CDR3 is 15 amino acids. V lost 2 bases and J lost 4; bases outside the gene matches: 7. For the CDR3, the DNA is TGTGCCAGCAGTTACCATCACAGGGGAGGCTATGGCTACACCTTC. Translated: CASSYHHRGGYGYTF.

The chain has TRBV5-1 and TRBJ2-3; weak D call: TRBD1 (6 bases). The CDR3 sequence is 16 residues long. Germline V gene sequence: CDR1 SGHRS, CDR2 YFSETQ. With 1 base removed from V and 2 bases from J, the gap between germline ends came to 14 bases. DNA for the CDR3: TGCGCCAGCAGCTTGACCGGACAGAAGCCCACAGATACGCAGTATTTT. Encoded protein: CASSLTGQKPTDTQYF.

The gene calls are TRBV2 and TRBJ2-5, with 8 bases fitting TRBD1. CDR1 is SNHLY, CDR2 FYNNEI, per germline. The junction had 12 bases not matched to a gene; V was cut back by 8 bases and J by 4 bases. The CDR3 extends over 15 amino acids. This CDR3 reads CASSVQGAYRETQYF. In DNA form, the CDR3 reads TGTGCCAGCTCCGTGCAGGGGGCGTACCGAGAGACCCAGTACTTC.

The rearrangement joins TRBV10-1 to TRBJ2-2; 7 nucleotides match TRBD2. This CDR3 spans 13 amino acids. Germline assignment: CDR1 WNHNN and CDR2 SYGVQD (reference sequence). J lost 6 bases, V lost 4 bases, and 2 bases had no gene match. The CDR3 DNA sequence: TGCGCCAGCAGTGCGGGGGGATCCGGGGAGCTGTTTTTT. Amino acids: CASSAGGSGELFF.

The CDR3, as DNA: TGTGCCACCAGCCCAGGGGGGAATTCACCCCTCCACTTT. Translated: CATSPGGNSPLHF. The chain carries TRBV15 and TRBJ1-6; 7 positions agree with TRBD1. V shed 5 bases, J shed 7 bases, and the junction held 2 bases outside the gene matches. The CDR3 loop spans 13 amino acids. The germline gives CDR1 LNHNV, CDR2 YYDKDF (reference sequence).

The V call is TRBV20-1, the J call TRBJ1-2; 7 bases match TRBD1. The CDR3 runs to 13 residues. The ends lost 3 bases at V and 8 bases at J; junction bases unmatched: 9. Germline V gene data show CDR1 as DFQATT and CDR2 as SNEGSKA (reference sequence). This chain's CDR3 is CSASEGQYRGYTF. The CDR3 DNA sequence: TGCAGTGCTAGTGAGGGACAGTATAGGGGCTACACCTTC.

This chain links TRBV6-5 with TRBJ1-5, with D possibly being TRBD1 (6 bases). This CDR3 is built from 13 residues. Trimming stripped 7 bases from V and 1 base from J, with 8 bases between. Per germline, CDR1 MNHEY and CDR2 SVGAGI. The CDR3, as DNA: TGTGCCAGCACCGACAGGAGCAATCAGCCCCAGCATTTT. Its translation is CASTDRSNQPQHF.